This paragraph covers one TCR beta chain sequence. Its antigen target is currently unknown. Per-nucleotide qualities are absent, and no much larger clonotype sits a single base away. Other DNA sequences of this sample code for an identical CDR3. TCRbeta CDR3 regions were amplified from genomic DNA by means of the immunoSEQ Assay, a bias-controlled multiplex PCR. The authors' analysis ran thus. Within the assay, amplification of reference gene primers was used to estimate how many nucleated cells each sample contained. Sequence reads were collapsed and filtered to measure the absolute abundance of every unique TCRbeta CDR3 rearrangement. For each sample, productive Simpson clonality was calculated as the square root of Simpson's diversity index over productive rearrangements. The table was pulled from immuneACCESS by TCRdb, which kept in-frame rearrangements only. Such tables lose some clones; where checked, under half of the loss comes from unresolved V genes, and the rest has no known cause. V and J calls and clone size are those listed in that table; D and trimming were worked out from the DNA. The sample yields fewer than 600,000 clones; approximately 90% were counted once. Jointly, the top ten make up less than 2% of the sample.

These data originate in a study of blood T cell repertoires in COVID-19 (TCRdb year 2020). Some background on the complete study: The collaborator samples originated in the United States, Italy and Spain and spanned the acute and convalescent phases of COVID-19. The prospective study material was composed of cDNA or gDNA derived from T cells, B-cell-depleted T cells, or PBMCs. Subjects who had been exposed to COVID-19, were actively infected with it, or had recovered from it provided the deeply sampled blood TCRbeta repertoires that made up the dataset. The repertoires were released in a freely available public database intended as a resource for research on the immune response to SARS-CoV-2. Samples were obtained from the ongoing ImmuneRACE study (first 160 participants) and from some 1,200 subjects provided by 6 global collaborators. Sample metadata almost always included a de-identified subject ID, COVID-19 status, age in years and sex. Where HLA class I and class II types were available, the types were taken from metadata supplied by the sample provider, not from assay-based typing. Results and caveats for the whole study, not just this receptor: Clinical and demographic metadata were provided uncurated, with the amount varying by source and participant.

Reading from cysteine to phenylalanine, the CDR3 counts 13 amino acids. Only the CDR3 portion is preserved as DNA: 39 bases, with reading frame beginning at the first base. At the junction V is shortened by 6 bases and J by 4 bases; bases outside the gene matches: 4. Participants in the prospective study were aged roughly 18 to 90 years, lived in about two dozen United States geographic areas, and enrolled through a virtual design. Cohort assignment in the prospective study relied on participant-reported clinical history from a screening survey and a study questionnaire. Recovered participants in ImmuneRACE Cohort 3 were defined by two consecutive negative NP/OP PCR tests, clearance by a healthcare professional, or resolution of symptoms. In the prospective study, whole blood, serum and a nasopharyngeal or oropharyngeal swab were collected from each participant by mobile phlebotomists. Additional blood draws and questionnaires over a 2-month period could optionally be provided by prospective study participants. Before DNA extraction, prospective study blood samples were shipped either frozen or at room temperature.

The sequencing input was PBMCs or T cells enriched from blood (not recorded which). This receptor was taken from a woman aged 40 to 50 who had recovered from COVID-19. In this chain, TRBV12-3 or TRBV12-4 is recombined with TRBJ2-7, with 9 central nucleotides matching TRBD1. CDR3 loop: CASSLGQGYEQYF. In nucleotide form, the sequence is TGTGCCAGCAGCCTAGGACAGGGGTACGAGCAGTACTTC.